This T cell receptor (beta chain) is from a study of human T cells and chemical hapten exposure. Looking at the study overall: Each patch test put 0.01% DPC on the upper back, and results were read at 6 days. Study-level points and caveats: Expanded TCRs made up significantly more big CDR3 similarity clusters than controls did. Those TCRs sitting above 1 in 1000 frequency stayed the same with DPC sensitization.

MiXCR was run by TCRdb on the RACE reads, yielding one entry per CDR3 protein. The sample gives more than 300,000 distinct CDR3 sequences, approximately 5.8% of which show up once; under 9.5% is in the top ten. Regarding time point: pre-sensitization, week 0. The treatment is: therapeutic diphenylcyclopropenone sensitization with weekly scalp DPC. A remark on this clonotype: Its antigen is unidentified.

This clonotype was sampled from a young woman with alopecia areata. Some clones in this sample may be carry-over from other donors' samples. The sample here was whole blood, taken in connection with sensitization to the hapten diphenylcyclopropenone (DPC).

The CDR3 spells CASSLLHGQGGELFF. The CDR3 nucleotides read TGTGCCAGCAGCCTCCTCCACGGACAGGGCGGGGAGCTGTTTTTT. The rearrangement joins TRBV3-1 to TRBJ2-2, with 8 nucleotides matching TRBD1. CDR3 size: 15 residues. Germline V lookup: CDR1 LGHDT, CDR2 YNNKEL (reference sequence). The J segment lost 7 bases and the V segment lost 4 bases, leaving 8 bases of the junction unmatched.